The 26 T cell receptor beta chains in this list originate from one sample, sequenced in a study of blood T cell repertoires in COVID-19. TCRdb's table, derived via immunoSEQ multiplex PCR, lists solely in-frame clones and lacks some. The sample lists 200,000 to 250,000 clones, around 83% seen once, with approximately 6.6% in the top ten. Sample: PBMCs or T cells enriched from blood (not recorded which). All receptors derive from a woman in her 40s who had recovered from COVID-19.

J is TRBJ2-2 and V is TRBV4-1; 12 bases line up with TRBD2. Germline V CDR1 and CDR2: MGHRA, YSYEKL. With 3 bases clipped from V and 10 bases from J, the junction kept 9 bases outside the gene matches. This CDR3 comprises 16 residues. In DNA, the CDR3 is TGCGCCAGCAGCCATGTAGCTAGCGGGAGGGCCCCGGAGCTGTTTTTT. Translating gives CASSHVASGRAPELFF.

The chain joins TRBV7-2 to TRBJ1-1, with TRBD1 matching 10 bases. The CDR3 runs to 18 residues. After removal of 2 bases from V and 6 bases from J, the junction contained 15 bases not matched to a gene. CDR1 SGHTA and CDR2 FQGNSA come from the germline V gene. CDR3 loop: CASSLFSGTGAPGAEAFF. The CDR3 DNA reads as TGTGCCAGCAGCTTATTTAGCGGGACAGGGGCCCCTGGGGCTGAAGCTTTCTTT.

The chain employs TRBV9 and TRBJ2-2; TRBD2 matches 7 bases. The CDR3 length is 15 residues. The V segment lost 0 bases and the J segment 6 bases; nucleotides outside the gene matches: 5. The germline CDR1 and CDR2 sequences are SGDLS and YYNGEE. The CDR3 region is CASSVGGSGAGELFF. The CDR3 nucleotides read TGTGCCAGCAGCGTAGGAGGGAGCGGGGCCGGGGAGCTGTTTTTT.

This chain connects TRBV28 to TRBJ2-3; 12 bases fit TRBD2. Trimming at V came to 8 bases and at J to 3 bases, leaving 3 bases not matched to a gene. This CDR3 spans 14 amino acids. Germline V gives CDR1 MDHEN, CDR2 SYDVKM. The CDR3 DNA sequence: TGTGCCAGCCGGACTAGCGGGATAACAGATACGCAGTATTTT. This translates into CASRTSGITDTQYF.

V is TRBV6-5 and J is TRBJ2-7; possibly TRBD2 for D (7 bases). The CDR3 loop spans 13 amino acids. Trimming stripped 6 bases from V and 2 bases from J, with 11 bases between. Looked up from germline, CDR1 is MNHEY and CDR2 is SVGAGI. CDR3 coding DNA: TGTGCCAGCAGGAGGGGGGGGCCCTACGAGCAGTACTTC. Protein sequence: CASRRGGPYEQYF.

The V gene is TRBV5-1, the J gene TRBJ1-6, with D maybe TRBD1 (5 bases). V dropped 0 bases and J dropped 10 bases, with 11 bases sitting between them. The V gene's germline CDR1 is SGHRS and CDR2 YFSETQ. The CDR3 is 14 residues long. Here the CDR3 DNA reads TGCGCCAGCAGCTTGGTTACAGGTCCCTCACCCCTCCACTTT. It encodes CASSLVTGPSPLHF.

Concerning this clone itself: In the same sample, other DNA sequences code for this CDR3. The chain carries TRBV7-2 and TRBJ2-5; D is perhaps TRBD2 (5 bases). In germline, CDR1 is SGHTA, CDR2 FQGNSA. This CDR3 region has 14 residues. The V and J ends lost 1 base and 2 bases respectively, with 8 bases between them. The CDR3 DNA is TGTGCCAGCAGCTTAGGGAGCGGACAAGAGACCCAGTACTTC. It encodes CASSLGSGQETQYF.

J is TRBJ2-3 and V is TRBV5-1, with 9 bases aligning to TRBD2. This CDR3 has 14 residues. Germline CDR1 reads SGHRS; CDR2 reads YFSETQ. V lost 4 bases, J lost 5 bases, and 5 bases stayed unmatched. The DNA of the CDR3 is TGCGCCAGCAGCATAGCGGGAGTCTTAGATACGCAGTATTTT. Translating gives CASSIAGVLDTQYF.

The chain couples TRBV28 to TRBJ2-1, with TRBD2 as a possible D gene (5 bases). With 6 bases removed from V and 9 bases from J, the gap between germline ends came to 27 bases. The CDR3 covers 17 residues. In germline, CDR1 is MDHEN, CDR2 SYDVKM. The chain's CDR3 is CASRSSLGGAPRGEQFF. In DNA, the CDR3 is TGTGCCAGCAGATCCTCCCTAGGCGGAGCCCCCCGGGGTGAGCAGTTCTTC. The variable domain in full, with the rest retrieved from reference TRBV28 and TRBJ2-1, is DVKVTQSSRYLVKRTGEKVFLECVQDMDHENMFWYRQDPGLGLRLIYFSYDVKMKEKGDIPEGYSVSREKKERFSLILESASTNQTSMYLCASRSSLGGAPRGEQFFGPGTRLTVL.

A few counts support this clone. This rearrangement joins TRBV30 to TRBJ1-2, with D perhaps matching TRBD1 (5 bases). Per the germline V gene, CDR1 is GTSNPN and CDR2 is SVGIG (reference sequence). The V end was cut by 1 base, the J end by 6 bases, with 15 bases between. The CDR3 sequence is 14 residues long. In DNA, the CDR3 is TGTGCCTGGAGTGGCCCCGACAGACCGGATGGCTACACCTTC. Amino acid sequence: CAWSGPDRPDGYTF.

The chain links TRBV2 to TRBJ2-1; TRBD2 matches 10 bases. The ends lost 7 bases at V and 0 bases at J; junction bases unmatched: 3. The CDR3 totals 15 residues. CDR1 and CDR2 (germline): SNHLY, FYNNEI. The CDR3 sequence: CASNPSGSSYNEQFF. In nucleotides, the CDR3 is TGTGCCAGCAATCCTAGCGGGAGCTCCTACAATGAGCAGTTCTTC.

The gene calls are TRBV14 and TRBJ2-1, with a possible D match to TRBD2 (5 bases). The CDR3 sequence is 17 residues long. Germline V gene lookup returns CDR1 SGHDN and CDR2 FVKESK. Trimming removed 4 bases from V and 0 bases from J, with 16 bases in between. CDR3 nucleotides: TGTGCCAGCAGCCCCAGGACTTCCCAAAACTCCTACAATGAGCAGTTCTTC. Translated: CASSPRTSQNSYNEQFF.

The chain joins TRBV27 to TRBJ1-1; 7 bases map to TRBD1. This CDR3 is 15 amino acids long. Germline CDR1 is MNHEY and CDR2 is SMNVEV (reference sequence). Losses at the gene ends were 1 base for V and 0 bases for J; bases not matched to a gene: 2. This chain's CDR3 is CASSLWGQMNTEAFF. CDR3 nucleotides: TGTGCCAGCAGTTTATGGGGACAGATGAACACTGAAGCTTTCTTT.

The chain carries TRBV9 and TRBJ2-5; 7 bases are shared with TRBD2. Germline lookup yields CDR1 SGDLS and CDR2 YYNGEE. The ends lost 0 bases at V and 4 bases at J; junction bases unmatched: 9. The CDR3 sequence is 16 residues long. As DNA, the CDR3 is TGTGCCAGCAGCGTAGCTGGGGGAGGGGATGTAGAGACCCAGTACTTC. This sequence encodes CASSVAGGGDVETQYF.

This clone appeared once. This chain connects TRBV15 to TRBJ1-2, with TRBD1 as a possible D gene (6 bases). V was shortened by 3 bases and J by 4 bases, with 21 bases between the two germline ends. Looked up from germline, CDR1 is LNHNV and CDR2 is YYDKDF (reference sequence). This CDR3 has 17 amino acids. The chain's CDR3 is CATSSERGGIGSYGYTF. In DNA form, the CDR3 reads TGTGCCACCAGCAGTGAACGGGGGGGCATAGGGTCCTATGGCTACACCTTC.

The chain recombines TRBV21-1 with TRBJ2-7; TRBD2 is the table's D call, not checked against the DNA. TRBV21-1 is classified as a pseudogene. The CDR3 extends over 14 amino acids. The CDR3, as DNA: TGTGCCACCCGGCGGGAGAATCGATCCTACGAGCAGTACGTC. Translating it yields CATRRENRSYEQYV.

The chain couples TRBV29-1 to TRBJ2-1; D is undetermined. Germline V gene data show CDR1 as SQVTM and CDR2 as ANQGSEA. The length of the CDR3 is 15 residues. V lost 2 bases, J lost 5 bases, and 16 bases lay in between. CDR3 in DNA: TGCAGCGTTGAAACGGGTTTCATATTGGACAATGAGCAGTTCTTC. Translating it yields CSVETGFILDNEQFF.

This CDR3 is CASSVEPLAVTDTQYF. As DNA, the CDR3 is TGTGCCAGCAGCGTAGAACCGCTAGCGGTAACAGATACGCAGTATTTT. This chain joins TRBV9 and TRBJ2-3, with TRBD2 matching over 7 bases. The germline gives CDR1 SGDLS, CDR2 YYNGEE. Losses at the gene ends were 0 bases for V and 3 bases for J; bases not matched to a gene: 7. CDR3 length: 16 residues.

This clone has a handful of counts. The CDR3 loop is CATSRPEVGDSNQPQHF. The DNA of the CDR3 is TGTGCCACCAGCAGACCGGAGGTAGGTGATAGCAATCAGCCCCAGCATTTT. V usage is TRBV15 and J usage is TRBJ1-5; D ambiguous. Germline CDR1 and CDR2: LNHNV and YYDKDF (reference sequence). This CDR3 comprises 17 residues. The V gene lost 2 bases and the J gene lost 0 bases, with 14 bases spanning the gap.

This rearrangement joins TRBV19 to TRBJ1-6, with D possibly TRBD1 on 6 matching bases. This CDR3 is built from 14 residues. Germline values: CDR1 LNHDA, CDR2 SQIVND (reference sequence). Trimming pared 8 bases from V and 6 bases from J, leaving 14 bases between. Written as DNA, the CDR3 is TGTGCCAGTTCCCTCCAGGGGTCTAATTCACCCCTCCACTTT. Translation gives CASSLQGSNSPLHF.

This clone was picked up one time. The chain has TRBV5-1 and TRBJ2-3; 14 positions agree with TRBD2. With 0 bases clipped from V and 8 bases from J, the junction kept 5 bases outside the gene matches. CDR3 length equals 16 residues. CDR1 SGHRS and CDR2 YFSETQ come from the germline V gene. The CDR3: CASSLGLAGGQGTQYF. The CDR3 nucleotides are TGCGCCAGCAGCTTGGGACTAGCGGGGGGGCAGGGTACGCAGTATTTT.

This clone was picked up one time. The chain is built from TRBV19 and TRBJ2-1; TRBD2 matches at 7 bases. The germline CDR1 and CDR2 sequences are LNHDA and SQIVND (reference sequence). After removal of 10 bases from V and 4 bases from J, the junction contained 13 bases not matched to a gene. The CDR3 runs 15 residues. The CDR3 sequence: CATKPGGGAYNEQFF. DNA for the CDR3: TGTGCCACCAAACCGGGGGGAGGGGCATACAATGAGCAGTTCTTC.

The chain is built from TRBV28 and TRBJ1-5; 8 bases agree with TRBD1. Germline CDR1 reads MDHEN; CDR2 reads SYDVKM. The CDR3 has 13 residues. Trimming at V came to 8 bases and at J to 7 bases, leaving 7 bases not matched to a gene. CDR3 sequence: CASGDRGVQPQHF. CDR3 DNA sequence: TGTGCCAGCGGCGACAGGGGAGTCCAGCCCCAGCATTTT.

The rearrangement links TRBV5-4 to TRBJ2-7; 11 nucleotides line up with TRBD1. This CDR3 contains 15 residues. The J segment lost 4 bases and the V segment lost 4 bases, leaving 7 bases of the junction unmatched. Germline V gene lookup returns CDR1 SGHNT and CDR2 YYREEE (reference sequence). The CDR3 loop is CASSPDRGLGYEQYF. The CDR3 DNA reads TGTGCCAGCAGCCCGGACAGGGGGCTTGGGTACGAGCAGTACTTC. The full variable domain, in which reference TRBV5-4 and TRBJ2-7 provide the parts outside the CDR3, is ETGVTQSPTHLIKTRGQQVTLRCSSQSGHNTVSWYQQALGQGPQFIFQYYREEENGRGNFPPRFSGLQFPNYSSELNVNALELDDSALYLCASSPDRGLGYEQYFGPGTRLTVT.

V usage is TRBV7-2 and J usage is TRBJ2-5; 7 bases fit TRBD1. Losses at the gene ends were 5 bases for V and 4 bases for J; bases not matched to a gene: 10. The CDR3 length is 15 residues. The germline V gene has CDR1 SGHTA and CDR2 FQGNSA. The CDR3 region is CASSPRTGVGETQYF. The CDR3 DNA is TGTGCCAGCAGCCCGAGGACAGGAGTGGGAGAGACCCAGTACTTC.

This rearrangement joins TRBV30 to TRBJ1-2, with no clear D. The ends were cut back, 6 bases at V and 4 bases at J, with 15 bases in the middle. In germline, CDR1 is GTSNPN, CDR2 SVGIG (reference sequence). This CDR3 spans 13 amino acids. The CDR3 loop is CACTGSLVYGYTF. The DNA for the CDR3 is TGTGCCTGCACGGGATCTCTGGTCTATGGCTACACCTTC.